This paragraph reports one TCR beta chain. Antigen specificity is unknown. This CDR3 has 13 residues. CDR1 and CDR2 from the germline V gene are MDHEN and SYDVKM. This specimen comes from a study of blood T cells in healthy people across ages. Overall study: Capturing about one barcoded beta molecule per two T cells was achieved by template switching.

General study findings and limits: Whereas aged donors had fewer naive CD4+ cells, long-lived donors had more of them and higher diversity.

It was with a sample-barcoded 5' primer and a J-beta primer mix that a second PCR of about 6 to 12 cycles was run. Via MiXCR, TCRdb re-called the 5' RACE reads, giving one row per CDR3 protein. Found here are 1.5 million to 2 million distinct CDR3 sequences, around 35% of them singletons; the top ten hold approximately 10%. Ranging in age from about 6 to 90, the donors were healthy Caucasian individuals from Russia. The sequenced material came from blood. This receptor was identified in a woman between 25 and 40 years old in good health. This rearrangement joins TRBV28 to TRBJ2-5, with a weak D call TRBD1 (5 bases). The J call may be incorrect, as the DNA end agrees better with TRBJ2-7. The CDR3 DNA reads TGTGCCAGCAGTTACAGGATAAACTACGAGCAGTACTTC. Protein product: CASSYRINYEQYF.